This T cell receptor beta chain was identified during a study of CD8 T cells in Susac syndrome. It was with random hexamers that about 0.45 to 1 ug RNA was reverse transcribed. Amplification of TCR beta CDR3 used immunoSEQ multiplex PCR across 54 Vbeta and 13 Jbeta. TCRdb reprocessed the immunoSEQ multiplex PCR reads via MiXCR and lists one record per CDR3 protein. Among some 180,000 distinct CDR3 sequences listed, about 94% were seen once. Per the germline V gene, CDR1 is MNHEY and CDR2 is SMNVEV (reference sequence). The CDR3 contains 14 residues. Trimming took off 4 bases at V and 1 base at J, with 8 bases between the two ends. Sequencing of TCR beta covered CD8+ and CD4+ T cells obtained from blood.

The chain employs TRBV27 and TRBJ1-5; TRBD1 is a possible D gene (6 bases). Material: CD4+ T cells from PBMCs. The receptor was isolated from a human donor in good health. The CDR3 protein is CASSSTGSNQPQHF. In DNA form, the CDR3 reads TGTGCCAGCAGTTCAACAGGGAGCAATCAGCCCCAGCATTTT.